This T cell receptor beta chain is from a study of T cell responses to AZD1222 COVID-19 vaccine. About the study: Both about-4-week and about-12-week second-dose recipients were combined.

Findings of the study overall: Donors were largely white British and mainly female; clonal diversity was possibly underestimated. Repertoires were obtained solely post-peak T cell response.

Sequencing was performed with immunoSEQ multiplex PCR; in TCRdb, only in-frame clones are kept and a portion is missing. This sample has 90,000 to 150,000 clones, with about nine tenths found just once. V was pared by 5 bases and J by 7 bases, with 10 bases of the junction left unmatched. The germline gives CDR1 SGHNT, CDR2 YYREEE (reference sequence). The CDR3 runs to 16 residues. The count of this clone is one. Its matching antigen is unknown. The sequence derives from an adult in good health. The chain is built from TRBV5-4 and TRBJ1-6; 9 bases match TRBD1. This material consisted of peripheral blood, taken on day 0 of AZD1222 vaccination. CDR3 DNA sequence: TGTGCCAGCAGACTTACGGGACAGGGATTGAATTCACCCCTCCACTTT. It translates to CASRLTGQGLNSPLHF.